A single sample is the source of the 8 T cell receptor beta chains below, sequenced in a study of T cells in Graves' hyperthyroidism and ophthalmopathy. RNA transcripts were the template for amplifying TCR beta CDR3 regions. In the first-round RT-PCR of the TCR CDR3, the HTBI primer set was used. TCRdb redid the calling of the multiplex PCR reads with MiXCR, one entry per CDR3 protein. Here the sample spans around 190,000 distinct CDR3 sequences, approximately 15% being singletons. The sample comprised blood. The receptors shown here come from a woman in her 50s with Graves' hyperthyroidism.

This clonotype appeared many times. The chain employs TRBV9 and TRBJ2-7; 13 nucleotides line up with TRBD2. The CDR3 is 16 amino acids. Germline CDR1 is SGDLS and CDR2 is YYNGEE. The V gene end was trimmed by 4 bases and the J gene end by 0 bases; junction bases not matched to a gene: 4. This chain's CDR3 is CASSRGLAGSSYEQYF. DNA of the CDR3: TGTGCCAGCAGCAGGGGACTAGCGGGGAGCTCCTACGAGCAGTACTTC.

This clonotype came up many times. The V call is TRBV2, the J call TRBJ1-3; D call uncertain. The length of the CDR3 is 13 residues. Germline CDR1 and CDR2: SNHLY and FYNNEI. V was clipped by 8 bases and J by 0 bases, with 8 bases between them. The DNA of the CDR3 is TGTGCCAGCGGACGGATCTCTGGAAACACCATATATTTT. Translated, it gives CASGRISGNTIYF.

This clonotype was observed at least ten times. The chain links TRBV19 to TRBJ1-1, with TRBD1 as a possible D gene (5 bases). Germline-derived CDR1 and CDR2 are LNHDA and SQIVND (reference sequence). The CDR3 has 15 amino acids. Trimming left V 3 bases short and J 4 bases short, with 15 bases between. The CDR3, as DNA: TGTGCCAGTAGTATCCTCTCCCGACAGAGCACTGAAGCTTTCTTT. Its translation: CASSILSRQSTEAFF.

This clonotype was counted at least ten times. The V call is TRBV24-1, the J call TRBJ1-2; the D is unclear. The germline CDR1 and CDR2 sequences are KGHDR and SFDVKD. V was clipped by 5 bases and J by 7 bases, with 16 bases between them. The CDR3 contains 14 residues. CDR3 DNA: TGTGCCACCAGTGGAGGGTTCCCCGGAGGTGGCTACACCTTC. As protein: CATSGGFPGGGYTF.

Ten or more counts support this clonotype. For the CDR3, the DNA is TGTGCCAGCAGCAACCGACAGGGTTCTTGCCAAGAGACCCAGTACTTC. This gives the protein CASSNRQGSCQETQYF. V usage is TRBV11-3 and J usage is TRBJ2-5; TRBD1 matches at 7 bases. Trimming cost V 5 bases and J 1 base; bases outside gene matches: 10. CDR3 length: 16 amino acids. Germline loops: CDR1 SGHNT, CDR2 YENEEA.

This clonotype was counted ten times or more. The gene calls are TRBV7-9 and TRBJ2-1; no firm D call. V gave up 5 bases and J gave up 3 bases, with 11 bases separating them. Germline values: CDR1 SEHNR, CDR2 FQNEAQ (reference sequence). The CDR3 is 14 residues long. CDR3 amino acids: CASSPPWDYNEQFF. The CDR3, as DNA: TGTGCCAGCAGCCCTCCGTGGGACTACAATGAGCAGTTCTTC.

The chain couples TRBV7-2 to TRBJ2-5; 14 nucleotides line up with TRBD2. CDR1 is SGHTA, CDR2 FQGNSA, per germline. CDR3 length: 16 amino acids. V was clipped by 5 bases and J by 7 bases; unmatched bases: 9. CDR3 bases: TGTGCCAGCAGCGAGACTAGCGGGAGGGCCGGGGGGACCCAGTACTTC. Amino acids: CASSETSGRAGGTQYF. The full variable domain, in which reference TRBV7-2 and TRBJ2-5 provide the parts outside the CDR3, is GAGVSQSPSNKVTEKGKDVELRCDPISGHTALYWYRQSLGQGLEFLIYFQGNSAPDKSGLPSDRFSAERTGGSVSTLTIQRTQQEDSAVYLCASSETSGRAGGTQYFGPGTRLLVL.

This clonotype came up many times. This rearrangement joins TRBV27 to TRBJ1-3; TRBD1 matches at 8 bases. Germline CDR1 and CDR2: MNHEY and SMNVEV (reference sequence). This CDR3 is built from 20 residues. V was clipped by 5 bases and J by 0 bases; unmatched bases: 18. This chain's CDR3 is CASSPLGTGGELSSGNTIYF. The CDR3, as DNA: TGTGCCAGCAGTCCCCTGGGGACAGGAGGGGAATTAAGCTCTGGAAACACCATATATTTT.